A selection of T cell receptor beta chains follows, all from one sample in a study of early T cells in non-severe SARS-CoV-2 infection. TCRdb reprocessed the 5' RACE reads with MiXCR, giving one entry per CDR3 protein. The sample has about 50,000 distinct CDR3 sequences, 7.5% to 10% seen once. What was sequenced was whole blood. The receptors come from an adult who was a healthcare worker with PCR-confirmed SARS-CoV-2 infection or an uninfected control (not recorded which). Each CDR3 is given with its conserved first and last residue. D genes are given only for firm matches. The size of a clone is reported for some rows only, either as once, few or many, or as a class for expanded clones.

len	abundance	v_gene	j_gene	d_gene	CDR3aa	CDR3nt
13	few	TRBV3-1	TRBJ2-7	TRBD2	CASSLREGYEQYF	TGTGCCAGCAGCCTACGGGAGGGTTACGAGCAGTACTTC
13	.	TRBV6-6	TRBJ1-1	.	CASSYWGTTEAFF	TGTGCCAGCAGTTACTGGGGGACCACTGAAGCTTTCTTT
13	few	TRBV11-2	TRBJ2-1	.	CASDKGSANEQFF	TGTGCCAGCGACAAAGGGTCGGCGAATGAGCAGTTCTTC
11	.	TRBV20-1	TRBJ2-3	.	CSANRIDTQYF	TGCAGTGCAAATAGGATAGATACGCAGTATTTT
13	few	TRBV7-2	TRBJ1-1	.	CASSSRVRSEAFF	TGTGCCAGCAGCTCCAGGGTACGGTCTGAAGCTTTCTTT
17	many	TRBV12-3/TRBV12-4	TRBJ2-7	.	CASSLIPSTGTPREQYF	TGTGCCAGCAGTTTAATCCCCTCAACCGGGACTCCCCGGGAGCAGTACTTC
13	few	TRBV29-1	TRBJ1-1	.	CSVEEIANTEAFF	TGCAGCGTTGAAGAGATAGCCAACACTGAAGCTTTCTTT
16	many	TRBV9	TRBJ1-2	.	CASSPGAGAGNYGYTF	TGTGCCAGCAGCCCTGGAGCAGGGGCGGGTAACTATGGCTACACCTTC
12	many	TRBV3-1	TRBJ1-4	.	CASSQDPRDTVF	TGTGCCAGCAGCCAAGATCCAAGGGACACAGTTTTT
14	many	TRBV5-1	TRBJ2-3	.	CASSLGTSTDTQYF	TGCGCCAGCAGCCTCGGGACTTCAACAGATACGCAGTATTTT
14	few	TRBV7-9	TRBJ1-2	TRBD1	CASSLGQGATGYTF	TGTGCCAGCAGCCTAGGACAGGGGGCGACTGGCTACACCTTC
15	.	TRBV28	TRBJ1-2	.	CASTSSRADNYGYTF	TGTGCCAGCACCTCGAGTCGGGCAGACAACTATGGCTACACCTTC
15	few	TRBV28	TRBJ2-1	TRBD2	CASRAPGTTYNEQFF	TGTGCCAGCAGAGCCCCCGGGACTACCTACAATGAGCAGTTCTTC
17	many	TRBV5-1	TRBJ2-2	TRBD1	CASSLARGQGNTGELFF	TGCGCCAGCAGCTTGGCCAGGGGGCAGGGGAACACCGGGGAGCTGTTTTTT
13	few	TRBV5-1	TRBJ2-7	.	CASSFSSSYEQYF	TGCGCCAGCAGCTTCTCAAGCTCCTACGAGCAGTACTTC
15	.	TRBV7-9	TRBJ2-3	.	CASSLRSPATDTQYF	TGTGCCAGCAGCTTACGAAGTCCAGCAACAGATACGCAGTATTTT
13	.	TRBV11-2	TRBJ2-7	TRBD1	CASSWGQAYEQYF	TGTGCCAGCAGCTGGGGACAGGCCTACGAGCAGTACTTC
18	many	TRBV19	TRBJ1-5	TRBD1	CASSMEARGRMFNQPQHF	TGTGCCAGTAGTATGGAGGCCAGGGGGCGGATGTTTAATCAGCCCCAGCATTTT
13	many	TRBV28	TRBJ1-1	.	CASSLGRYTEAFF	TGTGCCAGCAGTTTAGGGCGGTACACTGAAGCTTTCTTT
15	medium-sized	TRBV4-2	TRBJ2-1	TRBD2	CASSQEREAYNEQFF	TGTGCCAGCAGCCAAGAGCGGGAGGCCTACAATGAGCAGTTCTTC
10	.	TRBV6-2/TRBV6-3	TRBJ2-5	.	CASFGETQYF	TGTGCCAGCTTCGGGGAGACCCAGTACTTC
13	few	TRBV7-8	TRBJ1-1	.	CASSLYTNTEAFF	TGTGCCAGCAGCTTATACACGAACACTGAAGCTTTCTTT
16	.	TRBV10-2	TRBJ2-1	.	CASRATLSGSYNEQFF	TGCGCCAGCAGGGCCACACTAAGTGGCTCCTACAATGAGCAGTTCTTC
19	many	TRBV27	TRBJ2-2	.	CASSLAPPGQAGTGGELFF	TGTGCCAGCAGTTTAGCCCCTCCCGGACAGGCGGGAACGGGCGGGGAGCTGTTTTTT